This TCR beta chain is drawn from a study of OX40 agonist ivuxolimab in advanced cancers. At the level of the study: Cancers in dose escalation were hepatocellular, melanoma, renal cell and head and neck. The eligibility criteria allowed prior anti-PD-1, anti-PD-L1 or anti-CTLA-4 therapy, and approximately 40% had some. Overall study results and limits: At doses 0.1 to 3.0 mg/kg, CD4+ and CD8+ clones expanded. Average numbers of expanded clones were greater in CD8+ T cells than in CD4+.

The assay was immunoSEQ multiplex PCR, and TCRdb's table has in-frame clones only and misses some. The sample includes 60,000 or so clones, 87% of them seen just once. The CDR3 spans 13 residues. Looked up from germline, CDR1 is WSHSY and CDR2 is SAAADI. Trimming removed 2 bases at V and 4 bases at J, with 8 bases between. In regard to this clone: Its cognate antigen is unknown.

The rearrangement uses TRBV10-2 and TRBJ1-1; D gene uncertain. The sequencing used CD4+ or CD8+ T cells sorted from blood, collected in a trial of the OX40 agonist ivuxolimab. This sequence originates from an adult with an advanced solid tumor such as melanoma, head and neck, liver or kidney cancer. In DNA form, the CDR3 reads TGCGCCAGCAGTGAGGAGGAGCTCACTGAAGCTTTCTTT. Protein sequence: CASSEEELTEAFF.